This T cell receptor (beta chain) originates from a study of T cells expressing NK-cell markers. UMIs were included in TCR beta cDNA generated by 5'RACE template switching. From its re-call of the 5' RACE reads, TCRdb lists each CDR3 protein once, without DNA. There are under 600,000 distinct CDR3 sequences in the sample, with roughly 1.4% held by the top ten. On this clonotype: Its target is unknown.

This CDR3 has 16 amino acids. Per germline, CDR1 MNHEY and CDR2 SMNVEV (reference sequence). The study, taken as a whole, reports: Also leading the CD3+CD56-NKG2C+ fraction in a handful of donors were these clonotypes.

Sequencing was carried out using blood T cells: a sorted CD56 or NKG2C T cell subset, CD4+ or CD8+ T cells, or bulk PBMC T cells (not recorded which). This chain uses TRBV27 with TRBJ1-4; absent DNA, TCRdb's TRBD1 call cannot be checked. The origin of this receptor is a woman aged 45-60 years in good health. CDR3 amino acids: CASQRSRGGPNEKLFF.